The clone carrying this TCR beta chain was recorded many times. A single record per CDR3 protein comes from TCRdb applying MiXCR to the PCR reads. The data show about 65,000 distinct CDR3 sequences, around 18% seen once. The sample belongs to a study of molecular identifiers for immune sequencing clone quantification. Germline V gives CDR1 MNHEY, CDR2 SMNVEV (reference sequence). The CDR3 has 15 residues. The germline V and J ends were trimmed by 4 bases and 4 bases, with 16 bases remaining between them. The V gene is TRBV27, the J gene TRBJ2-5; the D gene could be TRBD1 or TRBD2 (5 bases each). This TCR came from a human donor in good health. Some libraries in this study had Jurkat cell RNA spiked in. The sequencing input was naive CD8+ T cells from blood, with Jurkat cell RNA spiked in. Subset indicated: FACS-sorted CD8+CD4-CCR7+CD45RA+ naive T cells. The CDR3 DNA follows: TGTGCCAGCAGTTCACCGGCGAGGGGCGTAGAGACCCAGTACTTC. Encoded protein: CASSSPARGVETQYF.